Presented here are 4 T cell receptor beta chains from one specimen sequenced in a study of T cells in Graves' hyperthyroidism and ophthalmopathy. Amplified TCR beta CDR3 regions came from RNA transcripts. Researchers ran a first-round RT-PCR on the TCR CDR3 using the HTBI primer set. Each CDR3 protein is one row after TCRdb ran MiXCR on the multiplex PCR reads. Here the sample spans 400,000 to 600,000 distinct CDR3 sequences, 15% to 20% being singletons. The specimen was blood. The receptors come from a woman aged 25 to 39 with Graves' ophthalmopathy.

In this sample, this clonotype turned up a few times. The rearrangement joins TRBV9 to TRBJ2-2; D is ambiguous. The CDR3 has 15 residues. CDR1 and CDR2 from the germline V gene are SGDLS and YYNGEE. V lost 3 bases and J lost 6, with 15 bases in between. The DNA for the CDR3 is TGTGCCAGCAGCGCGGCCCTCCCATGGGCCGGGGAGCTGTTTTTT. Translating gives CASSAALPWAGELFF.

In DNA form, the CDR3 reads TGTGCCAGCAGTTTAATGCCCGCTGACTACAATGAGCAGTTCTTC. Protein sequence: CASSLMPADYNEQFF. V and J are TRBV27 and TRBJ2-1, with D hard to call. In germline, CDR1 is MNHEY, CDR2 SMNVEV (reference sequence). The CDR3 is 15 amino acids. V dropped 2 bases and J dropped 3 bases, with 11 bases sitting between them.

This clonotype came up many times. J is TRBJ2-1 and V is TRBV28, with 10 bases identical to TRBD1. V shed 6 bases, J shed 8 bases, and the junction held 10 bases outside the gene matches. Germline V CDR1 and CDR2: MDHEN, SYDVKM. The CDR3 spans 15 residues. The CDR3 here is CASSLSGQGSYEQFF. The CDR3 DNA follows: TGTGCCAGCAGCCTCTCGGGACAGGGGTCGTATGAGCAGTTCTTC.

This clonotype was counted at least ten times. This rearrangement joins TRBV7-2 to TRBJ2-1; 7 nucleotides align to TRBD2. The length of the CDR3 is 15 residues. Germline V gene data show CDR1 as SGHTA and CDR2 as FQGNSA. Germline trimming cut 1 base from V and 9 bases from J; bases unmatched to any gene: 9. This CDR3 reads CASSLGTGGMSEQFF. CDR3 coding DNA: TGTGCCAGCAGCTTAGGTACGGGAGGAATGAGTGAGCAGTTCTTC.